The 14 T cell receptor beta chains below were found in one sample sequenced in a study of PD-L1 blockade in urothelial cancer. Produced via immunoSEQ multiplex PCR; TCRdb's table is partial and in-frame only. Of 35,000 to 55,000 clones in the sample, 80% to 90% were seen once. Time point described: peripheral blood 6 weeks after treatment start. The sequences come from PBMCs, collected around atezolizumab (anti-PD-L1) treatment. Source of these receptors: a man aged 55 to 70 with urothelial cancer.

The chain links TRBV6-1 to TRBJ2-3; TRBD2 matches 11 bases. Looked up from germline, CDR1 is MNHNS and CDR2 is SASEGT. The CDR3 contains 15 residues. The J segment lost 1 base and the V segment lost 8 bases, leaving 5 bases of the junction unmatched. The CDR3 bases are TGTGCCAGCCTTAGCGGGGGGGCGCGCACAGATACGCAGTATTTT. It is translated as CASLSGGARTDTQYF.

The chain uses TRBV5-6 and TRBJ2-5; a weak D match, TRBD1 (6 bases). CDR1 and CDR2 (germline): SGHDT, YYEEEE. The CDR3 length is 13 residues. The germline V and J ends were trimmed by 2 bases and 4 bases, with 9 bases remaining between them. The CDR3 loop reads CASSLQGLETQYF. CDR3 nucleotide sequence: TGTGCCAGCAGCTTACAGGGTTTAGAGACCCAGTACTTC.

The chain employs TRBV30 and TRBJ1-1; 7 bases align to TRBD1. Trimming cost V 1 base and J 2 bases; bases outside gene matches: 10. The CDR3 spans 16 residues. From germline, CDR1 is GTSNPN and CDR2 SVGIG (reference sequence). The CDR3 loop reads CAWSGGSTGINTEAFF. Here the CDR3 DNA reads TGTGCCTGGAGTGGGGGCTCGACAGGGATCAACACTGAAGCTTTCTTT.

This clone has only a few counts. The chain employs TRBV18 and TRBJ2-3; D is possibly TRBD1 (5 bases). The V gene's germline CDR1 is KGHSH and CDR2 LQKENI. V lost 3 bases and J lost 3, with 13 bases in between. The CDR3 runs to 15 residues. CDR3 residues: CASSPSGFRTDTQYF. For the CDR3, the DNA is TGTGCCAGCTCACCTTCAGGGTTTCGAACAGATACGCAGTATTTT.

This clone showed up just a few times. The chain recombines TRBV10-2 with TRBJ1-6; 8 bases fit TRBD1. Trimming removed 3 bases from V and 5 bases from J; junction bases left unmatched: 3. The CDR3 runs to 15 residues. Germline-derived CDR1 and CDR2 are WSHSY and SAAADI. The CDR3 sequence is CASSEYRGNNSPLHF. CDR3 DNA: TGCGCCAGCAGTGAATACAGGGGGAATAATTCACCCCTCCACTTT.

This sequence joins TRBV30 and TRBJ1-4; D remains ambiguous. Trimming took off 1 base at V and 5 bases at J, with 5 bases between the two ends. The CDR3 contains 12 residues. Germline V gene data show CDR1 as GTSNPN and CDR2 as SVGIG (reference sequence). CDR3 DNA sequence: TGTGCCTGGAGTGGAGGGAATGAAAAACTGTTTTTT. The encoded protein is CAWSGGNEKLFF.

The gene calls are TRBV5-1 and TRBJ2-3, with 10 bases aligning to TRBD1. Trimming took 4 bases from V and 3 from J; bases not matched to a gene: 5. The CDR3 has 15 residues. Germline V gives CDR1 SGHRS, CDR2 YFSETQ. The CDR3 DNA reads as TGCGCCAGCAGCGGAGGGACAGGGGTTACAGATACGCAGTATTTT. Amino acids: CASSGGTGVTDTQYF.

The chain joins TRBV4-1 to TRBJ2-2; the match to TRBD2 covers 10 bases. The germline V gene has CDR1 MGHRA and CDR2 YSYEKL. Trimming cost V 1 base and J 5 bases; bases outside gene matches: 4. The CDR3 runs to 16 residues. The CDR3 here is CASSQVPSGGTGELFF. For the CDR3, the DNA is TGCGCCAGCAGCCAAGTTCCTAGCGGGGGAACCGGGGAGCTGTTTTTT.

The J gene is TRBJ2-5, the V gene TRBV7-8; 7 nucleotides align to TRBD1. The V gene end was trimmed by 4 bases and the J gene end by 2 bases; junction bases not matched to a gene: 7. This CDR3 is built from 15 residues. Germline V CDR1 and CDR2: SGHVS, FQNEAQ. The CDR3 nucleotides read TGTGCCAGCAGCTCATACCCGGGACAGCAAGAGACCCAGTACTTC. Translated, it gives CASSSYPGQQETQYF.

This CDR3 is CSVGTGGGTEAFF. The CDR3 DNA reads TGCAGCGTTGGGACAGGGGGCGGGACTGAAGCTTTCTTT. The chain joins TRBV29-1 to TRBJ1-1; 11 bases align to TRBD1. The V and J ends lost 4 bases and 5 bases, in that order; junction bases with no gene match: 3. The CDR3 spans 13 residues. The germline V gene has CDR1 SQVTM and CDR2 ANQGSEA.

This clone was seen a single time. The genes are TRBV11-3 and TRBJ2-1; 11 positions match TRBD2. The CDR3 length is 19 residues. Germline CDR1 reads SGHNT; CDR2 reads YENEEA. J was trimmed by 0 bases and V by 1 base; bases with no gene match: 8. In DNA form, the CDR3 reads TGTGCCAGCAGCTTAGGTTGGACTAGCGGGTCACACTCCTACAATGAGCAGTTCTTC. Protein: CASSLGWTSGSHSYNEQFF.

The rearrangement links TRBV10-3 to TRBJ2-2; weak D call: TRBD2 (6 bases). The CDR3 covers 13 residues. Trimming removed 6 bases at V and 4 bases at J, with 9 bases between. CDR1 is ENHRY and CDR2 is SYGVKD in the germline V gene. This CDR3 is CAIRGGPTGELFF. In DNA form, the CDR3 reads TGTGCCATCAGGGGGGGACCCACCGGGGAGCTGTTTTTT.

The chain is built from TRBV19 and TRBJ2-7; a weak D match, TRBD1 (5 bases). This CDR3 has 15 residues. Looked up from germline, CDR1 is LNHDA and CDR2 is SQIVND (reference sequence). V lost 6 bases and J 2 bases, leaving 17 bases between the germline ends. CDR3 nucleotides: TGTGCCAGTAGCCTCTCCTGGGCCAGGGCCTACGAGCAGTACTTC. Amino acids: CASSLSWARAYEQYF. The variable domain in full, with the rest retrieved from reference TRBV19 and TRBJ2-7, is DGGITQSPKYLFRKEGQNVTLSCEQNLNHDAMYWYRQDPGQGLRLIYYSQIVNDFQKGDIAEGYSVSREKKESFPLTVTSAQKNPTAFYLCASSLSWARAYEQYFGPGTRLTVT.

The CDR3 sequence is CASRGTGSGPLETQYF. The CDR3 DNA reads as TGTGCCAGTAGAGGGACAGGGTCGGGACCATTAGAGACCCAGTACTTC. The chain links TRBV19 to TRBJ2-5; TRBD1 matches at 9 bases. Trimming took 6 bases from V and 4 from J; bases not matched to a gene: 12. Germline V gene sequence: CDR1 LNHDA, CDR2 SQIVND (reference sequence). There are 16 residues in the CDR3.